This TCR beta chain stems from a study of metastatic and nonmetastatic thyroid tumors. Study-level information: From malignant and benign thyroid patients, repertoires in blood and in tumor or nodule tissue were compared. Study-wide points: As reported, TCR beta diversity in blood and tumor was significantly higher in malignant thyroid tumors than in benign nodules.

The entire patient cohort was treatment-naive prior to thyroid surgery. The germline CDR1 and CDR2 sequences are MNHEY and SVGEGT. The CDR3 length is 18 residues. Trimming cost V 0 bases and J 4 bases; bases outside gene matches: 14. In the original workflow: Between-group CDR3 differences, defined by clinicopathological status, yielded a distant-metastasis classifier for papillary thyroid cancer. TCRdb reassembled clones from the PCR reads with MiXCR. These V and J calls are TCRdb output, not the study's own analysis. Of 15,000 to 20,000 clones listed, over 20% are singletons. This clone occurred a few times. What it binds is unknown.

Sequenced: tumor tissue. The chain has TRBV6-2 or TRBV6-3 and TRBJ1-2, with 7 bases that match TRBD1. This TCR was sampled from a female donor with papillary thyroid cancer or a benign thyroid nodule (not recorded which). Some clones in this sample may be carry-over from other donors' samples. CDR3 in DNA: TGTGCCAGCAGTTACTCGGAGGGAGGGGGCAAGTGGGGCTATGGCTACACCTTC. Amino acids: CASSYSEGGGKWGYGYTF.